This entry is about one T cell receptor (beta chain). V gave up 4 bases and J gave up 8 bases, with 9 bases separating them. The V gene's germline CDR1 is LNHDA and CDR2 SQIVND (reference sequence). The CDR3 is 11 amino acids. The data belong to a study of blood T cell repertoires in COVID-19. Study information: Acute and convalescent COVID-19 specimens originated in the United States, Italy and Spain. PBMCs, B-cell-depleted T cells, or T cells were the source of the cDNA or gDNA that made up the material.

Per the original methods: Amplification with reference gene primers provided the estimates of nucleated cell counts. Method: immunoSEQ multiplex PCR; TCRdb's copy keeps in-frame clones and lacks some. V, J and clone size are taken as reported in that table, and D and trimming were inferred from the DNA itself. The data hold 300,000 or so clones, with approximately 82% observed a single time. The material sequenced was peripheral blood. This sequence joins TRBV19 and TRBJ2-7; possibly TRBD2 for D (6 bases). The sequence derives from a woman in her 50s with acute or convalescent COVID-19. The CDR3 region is CASSSREKQYF. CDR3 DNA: TGTGCCAGTAGTAGCCGGGAGAAGCAGTACTTC.